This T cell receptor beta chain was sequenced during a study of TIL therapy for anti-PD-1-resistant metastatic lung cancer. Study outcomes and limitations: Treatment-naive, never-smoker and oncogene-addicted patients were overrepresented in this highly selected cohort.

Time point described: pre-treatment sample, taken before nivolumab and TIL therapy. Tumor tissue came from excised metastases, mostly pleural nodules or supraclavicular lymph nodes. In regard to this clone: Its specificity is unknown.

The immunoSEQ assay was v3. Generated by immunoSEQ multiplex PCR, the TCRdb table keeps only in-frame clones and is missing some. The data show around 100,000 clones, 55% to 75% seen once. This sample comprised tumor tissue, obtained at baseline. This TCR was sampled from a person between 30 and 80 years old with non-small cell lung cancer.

CDR3 in amino acids: CASSSKAGLSYNEQFF. CDR3 nucleotides: TGTGCCAGCAGCTCTAAAGCGGGCTTATCCTACAATGAGCAGTTCTTC. The genes are TRBV7-2 and TRBJ2-1; a possible D gene is TRBD2 (6 bases). In germline, CDR1 is SGHTA, CDR2 FQGNSA. The CDR3 covers 16 residues. Trimming left V 4 bases short and J 1 base short, with 14 bases between.